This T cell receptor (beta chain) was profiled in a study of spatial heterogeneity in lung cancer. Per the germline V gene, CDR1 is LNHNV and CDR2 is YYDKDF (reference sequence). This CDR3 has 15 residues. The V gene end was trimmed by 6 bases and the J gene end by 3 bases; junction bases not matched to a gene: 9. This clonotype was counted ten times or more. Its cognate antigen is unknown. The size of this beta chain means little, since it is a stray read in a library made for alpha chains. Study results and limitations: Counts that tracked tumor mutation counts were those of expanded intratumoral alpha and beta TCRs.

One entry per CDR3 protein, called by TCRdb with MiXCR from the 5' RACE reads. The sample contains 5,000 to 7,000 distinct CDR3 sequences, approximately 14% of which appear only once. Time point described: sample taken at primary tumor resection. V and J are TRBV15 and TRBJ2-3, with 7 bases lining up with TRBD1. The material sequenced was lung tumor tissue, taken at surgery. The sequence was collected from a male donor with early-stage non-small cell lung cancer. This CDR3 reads CATRGVGGKTDTQYF. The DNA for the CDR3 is TGTGCCACCAGAGGTGTAGGGGGCAAGACAGATACGCAGTATTTT. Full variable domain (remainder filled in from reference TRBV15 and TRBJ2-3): DAMVIQNPRYQVTQFGKPVTLSCSQTLNHNVMYWYQQKSSQAPKLLFHYYDKDFNNEADTPDNFQSRRPNTSFCFLDIRSPGLGDTAMYLCATRGVGGKTDTQYFGPGTRLTVL.